The rows below give T cell receptor beta chains drawn from one sample of a study of cytomegalovirus exposure and HLA in healthy donors. Libraries were prepared by immunoSEQ multiplex PCR; TCRdb keeps only in-frame clonotypes and omits some of them. The data show more than 45,000 clones, roughly 80% seen once. The sequenced material came from PBMCs. The source of these receptors is a woman aged 40 to 50 in good health and CMV-seropositive. Both conserved end residues are part of each CDR3. The D gene is left open where the match is weak. Size values are once, few and many counts, or a class for expanded clones, and some rows have none.

cdr3_nt	cdr3_aa	j_call	d_call	v_call	clone_size
TGTGCCAGCAGCTTACGACAGGGGGATACCTACACCTTC	CASSLRQGDTYTF	TRBJ1-2	TRBD1	TRBV7-8	NA
TGTGCCAGCAGGGGGGGATCCTCCTACGAGCAGTACTTC	CASRGGSSYEQYF	TRBJ2-7	NA	TRBV27	NA
TGTGCGGGAAGGGGAAGTGTCTCCTATAATTCACCCCTCCACTTT	CAGRGSVSYNSPLHF	TRBJ1-6	NA	TRBV30	NA
TGTGCCAGCAGCTTAGATGGGAGCTCCTACGAGCAGTACTTC	CASSLDGSSYEQYF	TRBJ2-7	NA	TRBV11-2	NA
TGCAGCGTTGCCCCAGGGGAAGAGACCCAGTACTTC	CSVAPGEETQYF	TRBJ2-5	NA	TRBV29-1	NA
TGTGCCAGCTCCGGAGATTCACCCCTCCACTTT	CASSGDSPLHF	TRBJ1-6	NA	TRBV6-6	few
TGTGCCAGCAGCTTAGCTTTTCAGGGGGCCAGCTATGGCTACACCTTC	CASSLAFQGASYGYTF	TRBJ1-2	TRBD1	TRBV7-8	NA
TGTGCTAGTGGTTTGAGGACAGGGGGTTCGTACAGCAATCAGCCCCAGCATTTT	CASGLRTGGSYSNQPQHF	TRBJ1-5	TRBD1	TRBV12-5	NA
TGTGCCAGCAGGACAGGGGACCATCAGCCCCAGCATTTT	CASRTGDHQPQHF	TRBJ1-5	TRBD1	TRBV6-1	NA
TGTGCCAGCAGCCCTAGCGAGGGCATCCATTCACCCCTCCACTTT	CASSPSEGIHSPLHF	TRBJ1-6	NA	TRBV7-2	NA
TGTGCCAGCAAGACAGATGCTAACTATGGCTACACCTTC	CASKTDANYGYTF	TRBJ1-2	NA	TRBV2	NA
TGTGCCAGCAGTACCGGGACAGGGGTGGATACGCAGTATTTT	CASSTGTGVDTQYF	TRBJ2-3	TRBD1	TRBV7-7	NA
TGTGCCAGCACGGGGGTATCGGAGACCCAGTACTTC	CASTGVSETQYF	TRBJ2-5	NA	TRBV9	few
TGCGCCAGCAGCTTGGAGGGGAACCAAGAGACCCAGTACTTC	CASSLEGNQETQYF	TRBJ2-5	NA	TRBV5-1	NA
TGTGCCAGCAGTTACGGGTCGGGTAGCACCTACGAGCAGTACTTC	CASSYGSGSTYEQYF	TRBJ2-7	NA	TRBV6-6	NA
TGCGCCAGCAGCCCCGAGTCGGGAGAGGAGACCCAGTACTTC	CASSPESGEETQYF	TRBJ2-5	NA	TRBV5-1	NA
TGCGCCAGCAGCTTGGAAAGGAGAAGCTCCTACAATGAGCAGTTCTTC	CASSLERRSSYNEQFF	TRBJ2-1	NA	TRBV5-1	NA
TGTGCCAGCAGGCCGGACATTAGCAATCAGCCCCAGCATTTT	CASRPDISNQPQHF	TRBJ1-5	NA	TRBV2	NA
TGTGCCACCAGCAGAGGACAGGGGGATGACGGTCAGCCCCAGCATTTT	CATSRGQGDDGQPQHF	TRBJ1-5	TRBD1	TRBV15	few
TGTGCCAGTAGTCGGAGCAGCTACCCCTATGGCTACACCTTC	CASSRSSYPYGYTF	TRBJ1-2	NA	TRBV19	NA
TGTGCCAGCAGTGAATCTAGCGGGGGGGCAGGCGAGCAGTACTTC	CASSESSGGAGEQYF	TRBJ2-7	TRBD2	TRBV6-1	NA
TGTGCCTGGAGTGGGAGGGGCATGGTAAGACAGCCCCAGCATTTT	CAWSGRGMVRQPQHF	TRBJ1-5	NA	TRBV30	NA
TGTGCCAGCAGTTACGCGCCACAGGGGTTATCCTACGAGCAGTACTTC	CASSYAPQGLSYEQYF	TRBJ2-7	TRBD1	TRBV6-5	NA
TGTGCCAGCAGTTCGGGGACAGGGGATTACAATGAGCAGTTCTTC	CASSSGTGDYNEQFF	TRBJ2-1	TRBD1	TRBV28	NA
TGCAGTGTCGGGACAGGGAACGGCTACACCTTC	CSVGTGNGYTF	TRBJ1-2	TRBD1	TRBV20-1	NA
TGTGCCTGGGACAGGGGGGATATCAATGAGCAGTTCTTC	CAWDRGDINEQFF	TRBJ2-1	TRBD1	TRBV30	NA
TGTGCCAGCAGCGTCCGCAGCGGGGGAGACGAGCAGTACTTC	CASSVRSGGDEQYF	TRBJ2-7	TRBD2	TRBV9	NA
TGTGCCAGCAAACGGGCAGGGGCTCATGGCTACACCTTC	CASKRAGAHGYTF	TRBJ1-2	NA	TRBV6-5	few
TGTGCCAGCCTCGAGCGGGGGACACCTCAAGAGACCCAGTACTTC	CASLERGTPQETQYF	TRBJ2-5	TRBD2	TRBV6-1	NA
TGTGCCAGCAGCCTCGGGGTAACTGGAAACACCATATATTTT	CASSLGVTGNTIYF	TRBJ1-3	NA	TRBV7-6	NA
TGTGCCACCAGCAGAGCCACCGGGACAGGGTACTCACCCCTCCACTTT	CATSRATGTGYSPLHF	TRBJ1-6	TRBD1	TRBV15	NA
TGCGCCAGCAGCCAATCTCTTAGCGGACTCACAGATACGCAGTATTTT	CASSQSLSGLTDTQYF	TRBJ2-3	NA	TRBV4-3	NA
TGTGCCAGCAACCAGGGTGGGGGCAGGTACGAGCAGTACTTC	CASNQGGGRYEQYF	TRBJ2-7	NA	TRBV5-6	NA
TGTGCCAGCAGTTTAACGGGAGCTACTCAGCCCCAGCATTTT	CASSLTGATQPQHF	TRBJ1-5	NA	TRBV28	NA
TGTGCCAGCACCAGGACAGTTCAAGAGACCCAGTACTTC	CASTRTVQETQYF	TRBJ2-5	NA	TRBV18	few
TGTGCCTGGGGGTCAGGTACCTACGAGCAGTACTTC	CAWGSGTYEQYF	TRBJ2-7	NA	TRBV30	NA
TGTGCCAGCAGTTATGGGCTAGCGCTCAACAATGAGCAGTTCTTC	CASSYGLALNNEQFF	TRBJ2-1	NA	TRBV6-5	few
TGTGCCAGCAGGACTACCGGGACAACTGAAGCTTTCTTT	CASRTTGTTEAFF	TRBJ1-1	NA	TRBV6-1	NA
TGTGCCAGCAGCCCAGGGTCCCGGAACACTGAAGCTTTCTTT	CASSPGSRNTEAFF	TRBJ1-1	NA	TRBV7-2	NA